Presented here are 9 T cell receptor beta chains from one specimen sequenced in a study of cytomegalovirus exposure and HLA in healthy donors. The PCR contained 60 Vbeta and 13 Jbeta primers. TCRdb's table, derived via immunoSEQ multiplex PCR, lists solely in-frame clones and lacks some. Of about 130,000 clones in the sample, around 85% were seen once. The source material was PBMCs. These receptors were taken from a young woman in good health and CMV-seropositive.

CDR3 sequence reads: CASSSQGSLAKNIQYF. DNA for the CDR3: TGTGCCAGCTCCTCACAGGGAAGTTTAGCCAAAAACATTCAGTACTTC. The chain employs TRBV7-9 and TRBJ2-4, with D perhaps matching TRBD1 (6 bases). The germline gives CDR1 SEHNR, CDR2 FQNEAQ (reference sequence). V dropped 8 bases and J dropped 0 bases, with 17 bases sitting between them. The CDR3 sequence is 16 residues long.

The chain links TRBV28 to TRBJ1-5; D uncertain. The V and J ends lost 2 bases and 3 bases respectively, with 11 bases between them. The CDR3 is 15 residues long. Germline CDR1 MDHEN, CDR2 SYDVKM. The CDR3 DNA follows: TGTGCCAGCAGTTTAATTACTATAGTCAATCAGCCCCAGCATTTT. Its protein is CASSLITIVNQPQHF.

V usage is TRBV29-1 and J usage is TRBJ1-1, with TRBD1 matching 9 bases. The CDR3 is made up of 16 amino acids. After removal of 6 bases from V and 1 base from J, the junction contained 12 bases not matched to a gene. From germline, CDR1 is SQVTM and CDR2 ANQGSEA. In DNA form, the CDR3 reads TGCAGCGTGGGGACAGGGCCAACATCCGGGAACACTGAAGCTTTCTTT. This codes for CSVGTGPTSGNTEAFF.

J is TRBJ2-2 and V is TRBV6-8, with D tentatively TRBD1 (6 bases). V lost 7 bases, J lost 4 bases, and 19 bases lay in between. Looked up from germline, CDR1 is MNHGY and CDR2 is SAAAGT. There are 16 residues in the CDR3. The CDR3 coding sequence is TGTGCCAGCAAATCTCCTTGGCAGGGGCCCACCGGGGAGCTGTTTTTT. Translating gives CASKSPWQGPTGELFF.

This clone came up a few times. The chain uses TRBV11-2 and TRBJ1-3; D not resolved. V lost 2 bases to trimming and J lost 1 base, with 15 bases between them. The CDR3 sequence is 17 residues long. Looked up from germline, CDR1 is SGHAT and CDR2 is FQNNGV. In DNA, the CDR3 is TGTGCCAGCAGCTTAATTCTAGTAGTAGCTTCTGGAAACACCATATATTTT. The encoded protein is CASSLILVVASGNTIYF.

CDR3 coding DNA: TGTGCCAGCAGTCTAGGGGGTTCGGGCACTGAAGCTTTCTTT. This encodes CASSLGGSGTEAFF. The chain carries TRBV5-8 and TRBJ1-1; tentatively, D is TRBD1 (6 bases). Trimming left V 5 bases short and J 4 bases short, with 15 bases between. Germline values: CDR1 SGHTS, CDR2 YDEGEE. There are 14 residues in the CDR3.

The J gene is TRBJ2-1, the V gene TRBV19, with D maybe TRBD2 (7 bases). V shed 8 bases and J shed 4 bases, with 12 bases lying between them. Germline V lookup: CDR1 LNHDA, CDR2 SQIVND (reference sequence). The CDR3 consists of 13 residues. The CDR3 here is CASARGGYNEQFF. The CDR3 DNA reads as TGTGCCAGTGCAAGGGGGGGGTACAATGAGCAGTTCTTC. The entire variable domain, with the rest obtained from reference TRBV19 and TRBJ2-1, is as follows: DGGITQSPKYLFRKEGQNVTLSCEQNLNHDAMYWYRQDPGQGLRLIYYSQIVNDFQKGDIAEGYSVSREKKESFPLTVTSAQKNPTAFYLCASARGGYNEQFFGPGTRLTVL.

CDR3 loop: CASSLEGARPQHF. CDR3 nucleotides: TGTGCCAGCAGCTTAGAGGGGGCTCGGCCCCAGCATTTT. The chain recombines TRBV7-9 with TRBJ1-5; 7 positions match TRBD1. V was clipped by 1 base and J by 9 bases; unmatched bases: 3. The germline V gene has CDR1 SEHNR and CDR2 FQNEAQ (reference sequence). This CDR3 region has 13 residues. The full variable domain, with the rest looked up from reference TRBV7-9 and TRBJ1-5, is DTGVSQNPRHKITKRGQNVTFRCDPISEHNRLYWYRQTLGQGPEFLTYFQNEAQLEKSRLLSDRFSAERPKGSFSTLEIQRTEQGDSAMYLCASSLEGARPQHFGDGTRLSIL.

This chain links TRBV2 with TRBJ1-5; a weak D match, TRBD1 (5 bases). CDR3 size: 14 residues. The V gene's germline CDR1 is SNHLY and CDR2 FYNNEI. V was cut by 4 bases and J by 10 bases, with 17 bases left in between. CDR3 sequence reads: CASSGPRDGGPQHF. The CDR3 DNA sequence: TGTGCCAGCAGTGGGCCGCGGGATGGGGGTCCCCAGCATTTT.